A single sample is the source of the 23 T cell receptor beta chains below, sequenced in a study of T cell clonality in common variable immunodeficiency. Generated by immunoSEQ multiplex PCR, the TCRdb table keeps only in-frame clones and is missing some. Captured here are approximately 81,000 clones, none seen once; the top ten comprise 0.75% to 1%. The source material was peripheral blood mononuclear cells. These receptors were taken from a person between 18 and 70 years old in good health.

The table lists this clone with many counts. The read ends 3 residues shy of where the CDR3 ends; the end is completed using the germline J gene. V is TRBV12-3 or TRBV12-4 and J is TRBJ1-2; D might be TRBD1 (5 bases). The CDR3 totals 12 residues. V was trimmed by 6 bases and J by 5 bases, leaving 10 bases between them. Partial CDR3 DNA: TGTGCCAGCAGCGGCGGGGGGTATGGC. As protein: CASSGGGYG. The entire CDR3 is CASSGGGYGYTF.

Ten or more counts support this clone. The missing CDR3 end, 3 residues past where the read stops, is filled in from the germline J gene. The rearrangement links TRBV29-1 to TRBJ2-7, with 8 bases matching TRBD1. V gave up 7 bases and J gave up 0 bases; unmatched junction bases: 8. The CDR3 covers 14 residues. CDR1 and CDR2 (germline): SQVTM, ANQGSEA. The covered CDR3 bases are TGCAGCGCCATGCGGGACAGGAACTCCTACGAG. Residues: CSAMRDRNSYE. The CDR3 in full is CSAMRDRNSYEQYF.

In its sample, this clone was seen many times. The CDR3 sequence: CAIRRAGDEPGELFF. CDR3 bases read: TGTGCCATCAGAAGAGCGGGAGACGAACCCGGGGAG. The gene calls are TRBV10-3 and TRBJ2-2; 8 nucleotides agree with TRBD2. The missing CDR3 end, 3 residues past where the read stops, is filled in from the germline J gene. CDR1 is ENHRY, CDR2 SYGVKD, per germline. This CDR3 is built from 15 residues. J lost 6 bases, V lost 6 bases, and 9 bases had no gene match.

This clone has just a few counts. The read is 3 residues too short to cover the CDR3 end, so that end is filled in from the germline J gene. The chain carries TRBV18 and TRBJ1-5, with TRBD1 as a possible D gene (6 bases). Germline lookup yields CDR1 KGHSH and CDR2 LQKENI. The CDR3 is 15 residues long. Trimming took 5 bases from V and 3 from J, leaving 14 bases between them. CDR3 DNA (partial): TGTGCCAGCTCAGCGGCAGGGGCGGTCAATCAGCCC. This encodes CASSAAGAVNQP. The whole CDR3 sequence is CASSAAGAVNQPQHF.

In its sample, this clone was seen many times. The read ends 3 residues shy of where the CDR3 ends; the end is completed using the germline J gene. The rearrangement uses TRBV5-4 and TRBJ2-7, with D possibly being TRBD2 (6 bases). The germline V gene encodes CDR1 SGHNT and CDR2 YYREEE (reference sequence). Trimming left V 7 bases short and J 2 bases short, with 13 bases between. The CDR3 loop spans 13 amino acids. The CDR3 is CASSRDFAYEQYF. The CDR3 DNA, read in part, is TGTGCCAGCTCCCGGGACTTTGCCTACGAG.

This clone was recorded many times. The read falls 3 residues short of the CDR3 end, and the missing part is taken from the germline J gene. The chain joins TRBV12-3 or TRBV12-4 to TRBJ2-7; no reliable D call. The V end was cut by 7 bases, the J end by 2 bases, with 12 bases between. There are 13 residues in the CDR3. CDR3 sequence: CASMVAGTYEQYF. CDR3 bases read: TGTGCCAGCATGGTCGCAGGAACCTACGAG.

There are many counts of this clone. The sequence runs out 3 residues before the end of the CDR3; the remainder is reconstructed from the germline J gene. The chain joins TRBV10-1 to TRBJ2-1; maybe TRBD1 (6 bases). Germline CDR1 is WNHNN and CDR2 is SYGVQD (reference sequence). With 6 bases removed from V and 3 bases from J, the gap between germline ends came to 12 bases. This CDR3 has 14 amino acids. The CDR3 DNA, read in part, is TGCGCCAGCAGCCAGCCAGGGGTCTACAATGAG. Translation: CASSQPGVYNE. The entire CDR3 protein reads CASSQPGVYNEQFF.

Ten or more counts support this clone. The read is 3 residues too short to cover the CDR3 end, so that end is filled in from the germline J gene. This chain uses TRBV20-1 with TRBJ2-1; 8 bases agree with TRBD2. Germline CDR1 reads DFQATT; CDR2 reads SNEGSKA (reference sequence). This CDR3 has 14 amino acids. V lost 6 bases, J lost 0 bases, and 4 bases stayed unmatched. The CDR3 loop is CSAERESSYNEQFF. CDR3 DNA, as far as it was read: TGCAGTGCAGAGCGGGAGAGCTCCTACAATGAG.

This clone was detected many times. Sequencing ends 3 residues short of the CDR3 end; the germline J gene provides the rest. The V and J genes are TRBV20-1 and TRBJ2-1, with D maybe TRBD2 (7 bases). Trimming took off 3 bases at V and 6 bases at J, with 12 bases between the two ends. The CDR3 sequence is 13 residues long. Germline-derived CDR1 and CDR2 are DFQATT and SNEGSKA (reference sequence). Incomplete CDR3 DNA: TGCAGTGCTAGGATAAGGGGGGGCAATGAG. As protein: CSARIRGGNE. The full CDR3 sequence reads CSARIRGGNEQFF.

This clone was seen many times. With the read ending 3 residues before the CDR3 end, the germline J gene is used to fill in that end. The chain is built from TRBV5-6 and TRBJ2-1; 8 bases are a match to TRBD2. The V gene end was trimmed by 5 bases and the J gene end by 0 bases; junction bases not matched to a gene: 4. The CDR3 extends over 15 amino acids. CDR1 and CDR2 from the germline V gene are SGHDT and YYEEEE. The CDR3 sequence is CASSFSGASYNEQFF. The covered CDR3 bases are TGTGCCAGCAGTTTTAGCGGGGCCTCCTACAATGAG.

This clone was observed many times. The read halts 3 residues ahead of the CDR3 end, with the missing end drawn from the germline J gene. The V call is TRBV20-1, the J call TRBJ2-3, with D possibly TRBD2 on 6 matching bases. Trimming pared 6 bases from V and 7 bases from J, leaving 11 bases between. The CDR3 extends over 11 amino acids. The V gene's germline CDR1 is DFQATT and CDR2 SNEGSKA (reference sequence). The DNA read from the CDR3 is TGCAGTGCCCCGGGGGTGAATACG. It specifies CSAPGVNT. The complete CDR3 sequence is CSAPGVNTQYF.

This clone came up many times. Sequencing ends 3 residues short of the CDR3 end; the germline J gene provides the rest. The chain joins TRBV12-3 or TRBV12-4 to TRBJ2-5, with 11 bases that match TRBD1. V lost 5 bases, J lost 1 base, and 3 bases stayed unmatched. This CDR3 has 15 amino acids. Here the CDR3 reads CASSTGTGGQETQYF. Partial CDR3 DNA: TGTGCCAGCAGTACCGGGACAGGGGGCCAAGAGACC.

The sample holds many counts of this clone. Read coverage stops 3 residues before the CDR3 terminus; the germline J gene supplies the remainder. The J gene is TRBJ2-2, the V gene TRBV5-1; weak D call: TRBD1 (5 bases). The CDR3 extends over 16 amino acids. Trimming pared 0 bases from V and 0 bases from J, leaving 9 bases between. The germline gives CDR1 SGHRS, CDR2 YFSETQ. The sequenced CDR3 bases are TGCGCCAGCAGCTTGGTGGCGACAGCGAACACCGGGGAG. Encoded protein: CASSLVATANTGE. The full CDR3 protein is CASSLVATANTGELFF.

This clone was observed at least ten times. From the germline J gene comes the end of the CDR3, since the read stops 3 residues before it. The chain couples TRBV18 to TRBJ2-5, with TRBD2 identical over 7 bases. The CDR3 totals 17 residues. Germline V CDR1 and CDR2: KGHSH, LQKENI. V dropped 3 bases and J dropped 4; count of bases not matched to a gene: 14. CDR3 region: CASSPQVSGGSIETQYF. Incomplete CDR3 DNA: TGTGCCAGCTCACCGCAGGTCTCTGGCGGGAGCATAGAGACC.

This clone was counted at least ten times. The CDR3 extends 3 residues past the end of the read, so its final part is completed from the germline J gene. V and J are TRBV2 and TRBJ2-3; 11 bases are a match to TRBD2. The CDR3 runs 15 residues. V trimming: 8 bases; J trimming: 0 bases; junction bases outside the gene matches: 4. Germline V CDR1 and CDR2: SNHLY, FYNNEI. The CDR3 here is CASSLAGGSTDTQYF. CDR3 bases read: TGTGCCAGCTCTCTAGCGGGAGGCAGCACAGATACG.

This clone was counted ten times or more. From the germline J gene comes the end of the CDR3, since the read stops 3 residues before it. This chain uses TRBV19 with TRBJ2-3; a weak D match, TRBD1 (6 bases). Germline CDR1 LNHDA, CDR2 SQIVND (reference sequence). The CDR3 loop spans 15 amino acids. V was cut by 5 bases and J by 5 bases, with 17 bases left in between. The DNA read from the CDR3 is TGTGCCAGTAGTGCCGACAGGAATGGGTTAGATACG. The encoded protein is CASSADRNGLDT. The whole CDR3 sequence reads CASSADRNGLDTQYF.

This clone was counted many times. The observed sequence ends 3 residues before the CDR3 terminus, with the missing tail filled in from the germline J gene. The chain joins TRBV5-1 to TRBJ1-5; weak D call: TRBD1 (6 bases). CDR3 length: 17 residues. V shed 5 bases and J shed 5 bases, with 23 bases lying between them. Germline CDR1 is SGHRS and CDR2 is YFSETQ. Incomplete CDR3 DNA: TGCGCCAGCAGAGGCCCCCTACAAGGAGGGGGTGATCAGCCC. This encodes CASRGPLQGGGDQP. The entire CDR3 protein reads CASRGPLQGGGDQPQHF.

This clone was detected ten times or more. The read ends 3 residues before the CDR3 terminus; that terminus is restored from the germline J gene. The V and J genes are TRBV2 and TRBJ2-3, with 12 bases fitting TRBD2. V gave up 5 bases and J gave up 0 bases; unmatched junction bases: 6. Germline V gene lookup returns CDR1 SNHLY and CDR2 FYNNEI. The CDR3 length is 17 residues. CDR3 loop: CASSRRTSGTSTDTQYF. CDR3 DNA, as far as it was read: TGTGCCAGCAGTCGGCGGACTAGCGGGACTAGCACAGATACG.

This clone was counted at least ten times. Read coverage stops 3 residues before the CDR3 terminus; the germline J gene supplies the remainder. The V and J genes are TRBV14 and TRBJ2-3; 10 positions agree with TRBD2. In germline, CDR1 is SGHDN, CDR2 FVKESK. The CDR3 is 16 residues long. Germline trimming cut 0 bases from V and 4 bases from J; bases unmatched to any gene: 4. The DNA read from the CDR3 is TGTGCCAGCAGCCAAGATCACAGCGGGAGGGCAGATACG. Translation gives CASSQDHSGRADT. The entire CDR3 reads CASSQDHSGRADTQYF.

This clone was detected ten times or more. The CDR3 goes on 3 residues after the read ends, and that part is filled in from the germline J gene. This sequence joins TRBV12-3 or TRBV12-4 and TRBJ2-2, with 8 bases identical to TRBD1. The ends lost 6 bases at V and 7 bases at J; junction bases unmatched: 16. The length of the CDR3 is 17 residues. The part of the CDR3 DNA that was read is TGTGCCAGCAGCCCTCCTGCGCAGGGGGCGTTAATCGGGGAG. This sequence encodes CASSPPAQGALIGE. The full CDR3 sequence reads CASSPPAQGALIGELFF.

This clone has a count of ten or more. The read is 3 residues too short to cover the CDR3 end, so that end is filled in from the germline J gene. The V call is TRBV5-1, the J call TRBJ1-2, with 11 bases fitting TRBD1. V lost 2 bases and J lost 6; bases outside the gene matches: 6. Germline V gene sequence: CDR1 SGHRS, CDR2 YFSETQ. The CDR3 extends over 15 amino acids. The CDR3 loop reads CASSFSWTGGDGYTF. CDR3 DNA (partial): TGCGCCAGCAGCTTTTCGTGGACAGGGGGCGATGGC.

This clone occurred many times. The read finishes 3 residues shy of the CDR3 end, and the germline J gene is used to complete it. The gene calls are TRBV2 and TRBJ1-5; D unclear. Germline V gives CDR1 SNHLY, CDR2 FYNNEI. V lost 5 bases and J lost 2, with 13 bases in between. The CDR3 has 15 residues. The sequenced part of the CDR3 DNA is TGTGCCAGCAGTACCCGGGGAGTGGGCAATCAGCCC. It encodes CASSTRGVGNQP. The whole CDR3 is CASSTRGVGNQPQHF.

This clone was picked up many times. Read sequence stops 3 residues before the CDR3 end, and the germline J gene provides the missing end. The chain links TRBV12-3 or TRBV12-4 to TRBJ2-1; D perhaps matches TRBD1 (5 bases). The CDR3 extends over 15 amino acids. V lost 5 bases and J lost 3, with 14 bases in between. The CDR3 sequence is CASSVDRGFYNEQFF. The CDR3 DNA, read in part, is TGTGCCAGCAGTGTCGACAGAGGTTTCTACAATGAG.